This TCR beta chain originates from a study of regulatory T cells in long-lasting Graves disease. Overall study findings and caveats: Comparison showed that persistent patients shared more public clonotypes (under 3,000) than new patients (approximately 1,000).

Remarks on this clonotype: The target antigen is unknown.

Time point: newly diagnosed GD, antithyroid drugs for less than 3 months. Scientists built the TCR library using RNA that was extracted from PBMCs. Combining iRepertoire HTBI primers with Arm-PCR of CDR3 regions, the authors built TCR beta libraries. TCRdb processed the multiplex PCR reads anew with MiXCR; each CDR3 protein has one entry. The sample yields 550,000 to 600,000 distinct CDR3 sequences, about 16% seen once. Trimming at V came to 2 bases and at J to 5 bases, leaving 10 bases not matched to a gene. CDR1 is SGHKS and CDR2 is YYEKEE in the germline V gene (reference sequence). CDR3 length: 16 amino acids. This sample was shared with a second study, whose subject was T cells in Graves' hyperthyroidism and ophthalmopathy.

The source of this sequence is a man between 18 and 29 years old with Graves disease. This chain uses TRBV5-5 with TRBJ2-5; 9 bases line up with TRBD2. The starting material was peripheral blood mononuclear cells (PBMCs), obtained at new diagnosis, from a patient treated with antithyroid drugs. The CDR3 coding sequence is TGTGCCAGCAGCTTATTTTCTAGCGGGATGGCGGAGACCCAGTACTTC. This sequence encodes CASSLFSSGMAETQYF.